This T cell receptor beta chain was identified in a study of CD8 T cells in ankylosing spondylitis (dated by TCRdb to 2017 to 2019). General notes on the study: T cell receptor beta repertoires were profiled in healthy donors and ankylosing spondylitis patients so that disease-linked TCR variants could be found. The full study cohort comprised 20 to 25 ankylosing spondylitis patients and roughly 110 healthy donors. Peripheral blood samples were taken, and synovial fluid was additionally collected from ankylosing spondylitis patients.

TCRdb records Illumina HiSeq 2500 as the sequencer. Quantitative 5'-RACE with molecular barcodes was used to prepare TCR beta libraries. Regarding the original processing steps: A new computational method, built on a probabilistic model of VDJ rearrangement, was used to identify disease-linked TCR variants. In-frame beta chains were kept once TCRdb had trimmed the public reads at Q25 with fastp and called clones with MiXCR. Rows matching on CDR3 protein sequence are summarized as one entry with the most common DNA and genes. TCRdb, not the original authors, processed these V and J calls. A total of 250,000 to 400,000 distinct CDR3 sequences appear in this sample, around 10% of them only once. The ten top clones hold more than 7% of the sample. The paper as a whole reports these results and caveats: The disease-linked clones showed a CD8+ phenotype and occurred at relatively low frequencies in peripheral blood. Significant enrichment of the disease-linked clones was reported in matched synovial fluid samples from ankylosing spondylitis patients. Some motif variants were previously reported in synovial fluid and blood of reactive arthritis patients, suggesting common disease-initiation mechanisms. Blood from ankylosing spondylitis patients appeared to be characterized by a TCR beta motif made up of under ten highly homologous amino acid variants.

This clonotype was seen a few times. The clone's antigen remains unknown. No base quality information exists; no much larger clone differs at one position. CDR1 and CDR2 (MDHEN, SYDVKM) derive from the germline V gene. The CDR3 numbers 12 residues from cysteine through phenylalanine. Of the read, only the CDR3 DNA is kept; its 36 bases are in frame from base 1. V loses 5 bases of germline sequence and J loses 4 bases, and the interval between the two ends is 8 bases. The receptor chain draws on TRBV28 and TRBJ1-2; too little of a D gene remains to name it. This receptor was taken from a female donor with ankylosing spondylitis or in good health (not recorded which). The sample was blood, either unsorted or a sorted T cell fraction (not recorded which). In nucleotides, the sequence is TGTGCCAGCAGTGACTATTTCTATGGCTACACCTTC. Its amino acids are CASSDYFYGYTF.